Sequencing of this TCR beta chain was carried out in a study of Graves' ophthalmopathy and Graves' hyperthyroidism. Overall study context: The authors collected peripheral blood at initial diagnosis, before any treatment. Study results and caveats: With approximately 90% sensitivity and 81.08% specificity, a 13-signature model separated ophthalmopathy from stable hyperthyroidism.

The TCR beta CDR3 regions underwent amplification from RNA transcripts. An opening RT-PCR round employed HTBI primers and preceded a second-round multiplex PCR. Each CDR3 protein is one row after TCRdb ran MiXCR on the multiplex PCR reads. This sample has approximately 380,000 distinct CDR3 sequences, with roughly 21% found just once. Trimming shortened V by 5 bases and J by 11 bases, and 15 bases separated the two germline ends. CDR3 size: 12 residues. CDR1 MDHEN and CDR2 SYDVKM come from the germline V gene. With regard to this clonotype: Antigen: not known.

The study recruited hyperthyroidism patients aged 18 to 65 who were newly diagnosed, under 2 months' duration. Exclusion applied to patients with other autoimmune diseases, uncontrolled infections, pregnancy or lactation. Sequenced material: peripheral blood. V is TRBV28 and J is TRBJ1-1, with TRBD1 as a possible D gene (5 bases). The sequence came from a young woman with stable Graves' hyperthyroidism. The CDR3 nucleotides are TGTGCCAGCAGTGCCAGGGCCCGAGGGGCTTTCTTT. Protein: CASSARARGAFF.